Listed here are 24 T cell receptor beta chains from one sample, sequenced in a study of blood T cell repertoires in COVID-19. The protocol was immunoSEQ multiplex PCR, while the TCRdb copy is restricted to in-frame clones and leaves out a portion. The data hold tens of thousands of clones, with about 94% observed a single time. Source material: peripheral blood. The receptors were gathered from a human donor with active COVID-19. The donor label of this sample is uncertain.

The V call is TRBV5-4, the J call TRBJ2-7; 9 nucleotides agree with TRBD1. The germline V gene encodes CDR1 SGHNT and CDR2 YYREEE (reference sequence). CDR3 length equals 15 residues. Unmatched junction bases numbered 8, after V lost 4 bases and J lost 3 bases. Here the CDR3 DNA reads TGTGCCAGCAGCCGAGACAGGGGGACAGACTACGAGCAGTACTTC. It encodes CASSRDRGTDYEQYF.

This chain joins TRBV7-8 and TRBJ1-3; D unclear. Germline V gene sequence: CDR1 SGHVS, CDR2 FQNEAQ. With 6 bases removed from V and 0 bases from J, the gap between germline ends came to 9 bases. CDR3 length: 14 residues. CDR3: CASSVGISGNTIYF. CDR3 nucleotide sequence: TGTGCCAGCAGTGTCGGGATCTCTGGAAACACCATATATTTT.

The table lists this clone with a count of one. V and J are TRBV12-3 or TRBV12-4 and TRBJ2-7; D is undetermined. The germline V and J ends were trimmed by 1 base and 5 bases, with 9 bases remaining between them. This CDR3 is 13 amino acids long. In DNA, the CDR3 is TGTGCCAGCAGTTTAGTAATCGCGAACGAGCAGTACTTC. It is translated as CASSLVIANEQYF.

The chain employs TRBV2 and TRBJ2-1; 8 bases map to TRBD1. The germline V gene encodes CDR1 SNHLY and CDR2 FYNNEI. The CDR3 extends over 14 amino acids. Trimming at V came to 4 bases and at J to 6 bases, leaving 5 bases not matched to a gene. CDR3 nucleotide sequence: TGTGCCAGCAGTGGGCGGGGACAGGTCAATGAGCAGTTCTTC. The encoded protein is CASSGRGQVNEQFF.

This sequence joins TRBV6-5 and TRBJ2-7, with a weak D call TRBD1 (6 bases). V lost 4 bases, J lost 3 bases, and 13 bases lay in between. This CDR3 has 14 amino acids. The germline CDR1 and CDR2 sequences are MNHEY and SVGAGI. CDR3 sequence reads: CASSLTRTVYEQYF. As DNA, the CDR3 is TGTGCCAGCAGTTTGACGCGGACAGTCTACGAGCAGTACTTC.

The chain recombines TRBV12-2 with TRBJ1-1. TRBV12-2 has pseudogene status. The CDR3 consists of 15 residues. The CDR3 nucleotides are TGTGCAAGTCGCTTAGAAAGACGGATCCGGGCTGAAGCTTTCTTT. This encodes CASRLERRIRAEAFF.

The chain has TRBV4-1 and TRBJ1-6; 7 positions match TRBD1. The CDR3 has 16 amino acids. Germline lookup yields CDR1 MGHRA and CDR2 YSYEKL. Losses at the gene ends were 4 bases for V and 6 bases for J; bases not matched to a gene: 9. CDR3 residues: CASSPKEGARNSPLHF. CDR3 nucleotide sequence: TGCGCCAGCAGCCCTAAAGAGGGGGCCCGTAATTCACCCCTCCACTTT.

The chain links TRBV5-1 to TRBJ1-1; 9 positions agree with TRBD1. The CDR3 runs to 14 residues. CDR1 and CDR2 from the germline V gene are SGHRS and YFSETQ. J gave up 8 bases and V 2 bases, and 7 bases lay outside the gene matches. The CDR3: CASSFSGTGLEAFF. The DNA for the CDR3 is TGCGCCAGCAGCTTTTCCGGGACAGGGTTAGAAGCTTTCTTT.

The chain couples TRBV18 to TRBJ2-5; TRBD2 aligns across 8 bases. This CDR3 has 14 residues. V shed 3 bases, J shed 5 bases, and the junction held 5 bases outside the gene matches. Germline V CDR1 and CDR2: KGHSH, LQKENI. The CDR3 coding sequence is TGTGCCAGCTCACCCAACCGACTAGCGGAGACCCAGTACTTC. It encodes CASSPNRLAETQYF.

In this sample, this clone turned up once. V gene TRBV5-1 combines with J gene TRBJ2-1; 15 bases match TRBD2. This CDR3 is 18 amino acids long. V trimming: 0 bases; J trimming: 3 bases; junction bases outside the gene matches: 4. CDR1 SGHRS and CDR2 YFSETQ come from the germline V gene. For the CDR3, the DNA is TGCGCCAGCAGCTTGGGGACTAGCGGGAGGGCATTCTACAATGAGCAGTTCTTC. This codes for CASSLGTSGRAFYNEQFF. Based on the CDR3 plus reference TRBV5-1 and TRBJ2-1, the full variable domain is KAGVTQTPRYLIKTRGQQVTLSCSPISGHRSVSWYQQTPGQGLQFLFEYFSETQRNKGNFPGRFSGRQFSNSRSEMNVSTLELGDSALYLCASSLGTSGRAFYNEQFFGPGTRLTVL.

For the CDR3, the DNA is TGTGCCAGCAGCCTGAGGCCCGCGGGCACCGGGGAGCTGTTTTTT. Protein: CASSLRPAGTGELFF. This rearrangement joins TRBV5-6 to TRBJ2-2; possible D gene TRBD2, 5 bases. This CDR3 is built from 15 residues. From germline, CDR1 is SGHDT and CDR2 YYEEEE. V shed 4 bases and J shed 4 bases, with 14 bases lying between them.

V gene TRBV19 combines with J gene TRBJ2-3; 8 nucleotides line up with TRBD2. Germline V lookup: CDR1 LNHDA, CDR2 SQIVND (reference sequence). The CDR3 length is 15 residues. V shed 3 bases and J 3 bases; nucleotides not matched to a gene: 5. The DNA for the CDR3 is TGTGCCAGTAGTATCGGGGGGGCCAAAACAGATACGCAGTATTTT. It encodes CASSIGGAKTDTQYF.

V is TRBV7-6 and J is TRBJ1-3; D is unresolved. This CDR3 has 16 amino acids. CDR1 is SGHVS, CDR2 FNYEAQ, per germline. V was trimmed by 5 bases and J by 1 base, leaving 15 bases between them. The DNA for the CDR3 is TGTGCCAGCAGCCCCAACGTAGGGAGGTCTGGAAACACCATATATTTT. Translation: CASSPNVGRSGNTIYF.

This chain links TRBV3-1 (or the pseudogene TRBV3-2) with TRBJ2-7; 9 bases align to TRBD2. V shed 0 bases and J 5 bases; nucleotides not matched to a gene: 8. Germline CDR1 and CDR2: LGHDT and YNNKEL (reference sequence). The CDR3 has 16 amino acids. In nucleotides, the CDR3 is TGTGCCAGCAGCCAAGATGGCGGGGGGGCCAGGGACGAGCAGTACTTC. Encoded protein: CASSQDGGGARDEQYF.

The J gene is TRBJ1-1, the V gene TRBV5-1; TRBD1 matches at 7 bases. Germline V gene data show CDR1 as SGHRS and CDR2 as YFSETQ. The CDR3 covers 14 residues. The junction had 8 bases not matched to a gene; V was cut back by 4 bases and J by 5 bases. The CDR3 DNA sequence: TGCGCCAGCAGCCCAGGGGGGCGAGGGACTGAAGCTTTCTTT. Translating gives CASSPGGRGTEAFF.

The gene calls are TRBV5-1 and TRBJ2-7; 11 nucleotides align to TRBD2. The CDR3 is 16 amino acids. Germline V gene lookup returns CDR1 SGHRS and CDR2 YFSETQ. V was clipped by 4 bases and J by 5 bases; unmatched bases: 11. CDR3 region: CASSGGRLAGNNEQYF. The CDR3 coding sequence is TGCGCCAGCAGCGGGGGGCGACTAGCGGGAAATAACGAGCAGTACTTC.

DNA for the CDR3: TGTGCCAGCTCAAAGGACAGGAATCAGCCCCAGCATTTT. Protein sequence: CASSKDRNQPQHF. V usage is TRBV18 and J usage is TRBJ1-5, with 7 positions matching TRBD1. The germline V gene has CDR1 KGHSH and CDR2 LQKENI. J gave up 4 bases and V 5 bases, and 2 bases lay outside the gene matches. The CDR3 is 13 residues long.

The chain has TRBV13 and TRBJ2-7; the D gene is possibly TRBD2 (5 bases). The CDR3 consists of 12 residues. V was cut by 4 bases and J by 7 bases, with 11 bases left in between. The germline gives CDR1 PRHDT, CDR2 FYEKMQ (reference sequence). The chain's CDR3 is CASSSDSGEQYF. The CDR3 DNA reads TGTGCCAGCAGCTCGGACTCGGGAGAGCAGTACTTC.

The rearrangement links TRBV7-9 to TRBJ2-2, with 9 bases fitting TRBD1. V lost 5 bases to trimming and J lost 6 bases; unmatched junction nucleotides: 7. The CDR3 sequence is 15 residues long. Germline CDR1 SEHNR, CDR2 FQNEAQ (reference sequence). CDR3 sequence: CASSQGTGQAGELFF. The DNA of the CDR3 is TGTGCCAGCAGCCAGGGGACAGGGCAGGCCGGGGAGCTGTTTTTT.

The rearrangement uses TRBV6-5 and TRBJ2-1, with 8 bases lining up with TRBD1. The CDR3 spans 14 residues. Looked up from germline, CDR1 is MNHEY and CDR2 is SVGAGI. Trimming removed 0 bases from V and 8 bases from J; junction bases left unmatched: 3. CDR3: CASSYSNRGYEQFF. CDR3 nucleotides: TGTGCCAGCAGTTACTCGAACAGGGGGTATGAGCAGTTCTTC.

CDR3 amino acids: CASSSYSPSYGYTF. The DNA for the CDR3 is TGTGCCAGCAGTAGTTACAGCCCCTCCTATGGCTACACCTTC. The chain has TRBV5-6 and TRBJ1-2; D is undetermined. The CDR3 loop spans 14 amino acids. V gave up 5 bases and J gave up 4 bases, with 15 bases separating them. Looked up from germline, CDR1 is SGHDT and CDR2 is YYEEEE.

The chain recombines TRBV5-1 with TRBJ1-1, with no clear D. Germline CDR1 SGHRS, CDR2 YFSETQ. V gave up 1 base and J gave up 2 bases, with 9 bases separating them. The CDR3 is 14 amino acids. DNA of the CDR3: TGCGCCAGCAGCTTGACGCAGGCCAACACTGAAGCTTTCTTT. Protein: CASSLTQANTEAFF.

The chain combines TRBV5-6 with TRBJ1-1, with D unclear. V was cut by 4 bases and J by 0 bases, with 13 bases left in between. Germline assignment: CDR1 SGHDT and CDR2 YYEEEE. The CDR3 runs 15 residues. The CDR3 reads CASSPRRGMNTEAFF. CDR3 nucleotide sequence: TGTGCCAGCAGCCCCCGGCGAGGTATGAACACTGAAGCTTTCTTT.

The CDR3 loop reads CSASPGSLGQQYF. The CDR3 DNA reads as TGCAGTGCTAGTCCCGGGTCGTTAGGCCAGCAGTACTTC. V gene TRBV20-1 combines with J gene TRBJ2-7; D is unresolved. Trimming removed 3 bases from V and 8 bases from J, with 17 bases in between. The CDR3 spans 13 residues. Germline loops: CDR1 DFQATT, CDR2 SNEGSKA (reference sequence).